Below are 21 T cell receptor beta chains sequenced from a single sample in a study of shared clonotypes between healthy human individuals. Assay: immunoSEQ multiplex PCR; the TCRdb copy retains only in-frame clones and omits some. The sample gives around 300,000 clones, roughly 84% of which show up once; roughly 15% is in the top ten. Material for sequencing was memory CD8+ T cells sorted from blood. Stated subset: CD45RO+ cells pooled with CCR7-negative TemRA cells. The receptors stem from a man younger than 30 in good health.

The J gene is TRBJ2-7, the V gene TRBV10-1, with D perhaps TRBD1 or TRBD2 (5 bases each). The V gene's germline CDR1 is WNHNN and CDR2 SYGVQD (reference sequence). The V end was cut by 8 bases, the J end by 2 bases, with 13 bases between. The CDR3 contains 13 residues. The DNA of the CDR3 is TGCGCCAGCGCCCGGGACGGGCCCTACGAGCAGTACTTC. As protein: CASARDGPYEQYF.

V and J are TRBV7-9 and TRBJ2-1; D gene uncertain. This CDR3 is 17 amino acids long. Germline CDR1 SEHNR, CDR2 FQNEAQ (reference sequence). Trimming took 9 bases from V and 6 from J, leaving 27 bases between them. The CDR3 DNA reads TGTGCCAGTTGGAATGGCGCGCTTGCCCCGATCGTCAATGAGCAGTTCTTC. Translating gives CASWNGALAPIVNEQFF. Looking up the rest from reference TRBV7-9 and TRBJ2-1 gives the full variable domain: DTGVSQNPRHKITKRGQNVTFRCDPISEHNRLYWYRQTLGQGPEFLTYFQNEAQLEKSRLLSDRFSAERPKGSFSTLEIQRTEQGDSAMYLCASWNGALAPIVNEQFFGPGTRLTVL.

J is TRBJ2-1 and V is TRBV4-1, with 11 bases that match TRBD2. CDR3 length: 21 residues. The trim removed 1 base at V and 0 bases at J, leaving 14 bases unmatched. CDR1 MGHRA and CDR2 YSYEKL come from the germline V gene. Written as DNA, the CDR3 is TGCGCCAGCAGCCAAGTGCTGACTAGCGGGGCCGGCGGGAGCTCCTACAATGAGCAGTTCTTC. Protein product: CASSQVLTSGAGGSSYNEQFF.

V gene TRBV9 combines with J gene TRBJ2-7; D is ambiguous. The germline V gene encodes CDR1 SGDLS and CDR2 YYNGEE. The CDR3 length is 12 residues. V dropped 7 bases and J dropped 2 bases, with 10 bases sitting between them. This CDR3 is CASGVSPYEQYF. The CDR3, as DNA: TGTGCCAGCGGGGTTTCCCCCTACGAGCAGTACTTC.

V gene TRBV10-1 combines with J gene TRBJ1-2; maybe TRBD1 (5 bases). The CDR3 is made up of 14 amino acids. V lost 9 bases to trimming and J lost 4 bases, with 18 bases between them. Germline values: CDR1 WNHNN, CDR2 SYGVQD (reference sequence). The CDR3 spells CAREQVRTSYGYTF. The CDR3 coding sequence is TGCGCCAGAGAACAGGTAAGGACCTCCTATGGCTACACCTTC.

This chain uses TRBV30 with TRBJ2-2, with TRBD1 matching over 10 bases. The CDR3 loop spans 15 amino acids. Germline CDR1 GTSNPN, CDR2 SVGIG (reference sequence). Trimming took 5 bases from V and 3 from J; bases not matched to a gene: 6. The CDR3 loop is CAWADRGRDTGELFF. The CDR3 DNA follows: TGTGCCTGGGCAGACAGGGGGCGCGACACCGGGGAGCTGTTTTTT.

V and J are TRBV10-3 and TRBJ1-2; 10 bases are shared with TRBD1. The J segment lost 2 bases and the V segment lost 4 bases, leaving 16 bases of the junction unmatched. The V gene's germline CDR1 is ENHRY and CDR2 SYGVKD. The CDR3 spans 19 residues. DNA for the CDR3: TGTGCCATCAGTGCCCACTTCCTCCGGGACAGGGGATCCAACTATGGCTACACCTTC. It codes for CAISAHFLRDRGSNYGYTF.

J is TRBJ2-5 and V is TRBV5-6, with 9 nucleotides matching TRBD1. V was clipped by 4 bases and J by 4 bases; unmatched bases: 5. Germline CDR1 SGHDT, CDR2 YYEEEE. The CDR3 sequence is 14 residues long. The CDR3: CASSTGQGRETQYF. The CDR3, as DNA: TGTGCCAGCAGCACCGGACAGGGGCGAGAGACCCAGTACTTC.

This clone has a single count. The chain has TRBV10-3 and TRBJ2-3; tentatively, D is TRBD2 (5 bases). The CDR3 extends over 14 amino acids. The germline V gene encodes CDR1 ENHRY and CDR2 SYGVKD. The ends were cut back, 4 bases at V and 4 bases at J, with 12 bases in the middle. CDR3 residues: CAISVPSLADTQYF. The CDR3 DNA is TGTGCCATCAGTGTTCCTAGCCTCGCAGATACGCAGTATTTT.

This clone was seen once. One end of the junction does not line up with germline, which may come from a read error. The J gene is TRBJ2-1, the V gene TRBV7-7; 11 bases are shared with TRBD2. This CDR3 region has 15 residues. CDR1 is SSHAT, CDR2 FNYEAQ, per germline (reference sequence). CDR3 bases: TGTGCTAGCAGTCAGGGACTAGCGGAATACAATGAGCAGTTCTTC. It yields the protein CASSQGLAEYNEQFF.

At least ten counts were recorded for this clone. This chain connects TRBV7-9 to TRBJ2-1; a possible D gene is TRBD1 (7 bases). Germline V CDR1 and CDR2: SEHNR, FQNEAQ (reference sequence). This CDR3 has 12 amino acids. The ends were cut back, 5 bases at V and 7 bases at J, with 9 bases in the middle. CDR3 amino acids: CASSPGGNEQFF. DNA for the CDR3: TGTGCCAGCAGCCCAGGGGGGAATGAGCAGTTCTTC.

This chain connects TRBV10-3 to TRBJ1-3; possible D gene TRBD1, 6 bases. V dropped 2 bases and J dropped 0 bases, with 14 bases sitting between them. CDR1 and CDR2 (germline): ENHRY, SYGVKD. This CDR3 region has 17 residues. CDR3 region: CAISEHSGGDSGNTIYF. DNA of the CDR3: TGTGCCATCAGTGAGCACAGCGGGGGCGACTCTGGAAACACCATATATTTT.

The chain couples TRBV7-8 to TRBJ2-4; perhaps TRBD1 as D (6 bases). V lost 5 bases to trimming and J lost 3 bases, with 14 bases between them. Germline CDR1 is SGHVS and CDR2 is FQNEAQ. There are 15 residues in the CDR3. CDR3 amino acids: CASSPGVDSKNIQYF. The CDR3 nucleotides are TGTGCCAGCAGCCCAGGGGTAGATAGCAAAAACATTCAGTACTTC.

The DNA of the CDR3 is TGCGCCAGCAGCTTGGAATGGACTGCAGCCTACAATGAGCAGTTCTTC. Translating it yields CASSLEWTAAYNEQFF. The chain carries TRBV5-1 and TRBJ2-1; D is perhaps TRBD2 (5 bases). The V gene lost 0 bases and the J gene lost 2 bases, with 12 bases spanning the gap. The CDR3 has 16 amino acids. The germline CDR1 and CDR2 sequences are SGHRS and YFSETQ.

The chain combines TRBV6-5 with TRBJ1-1; 10 bases align to TRBD1. With 2 bases clipped from V and 6 bases from J, the junction kept 6 bases outside the gene matches. The V gene's germline CDR1 is MNHEY and CDR2 SVGAGI. The CDR3 consists of 15 residues. CDR3 bases: TGTGCCAGCAGTTACGATGGGGACAGGGGAGCTGAAGCTTTCTTT. Its translation: CASSYDGDRGAEAFF.

As DNA, the CDR3 is TGCGCCAGCAGTCCTGCCTATGCCTACGAGCAGTACTTC. It encodes CASSPAYAYEQYF. The V gene is TRBV10-2, the J gene TRBJ2-7; D is ambiguous. V gave up 5 bases and J gave up 2 bases, with 10 bases separating them. Germline assignment: CDR1 WSHSY and CDR2 SAAADI. The CDR3 sequence is 13 residues long.

J is TRBJ2-7 and V is TRBV29-1; D uncertain. This CDR3 is built from 11 residues. Germline assignment: CDR1 SQVTM and CDR2 ANQGSEA. Trimming left V 7 bases short and J 3 bases short, with 10 bases between. CDR3: CSGSYDYEQYF. CDR3 sequence (DNA): TGCAGCGGGTCTTATGACTACGAGCAGTACTTC.

The rearrangement uses TRBV6-1 and TRBJ1-1; no definite D call. Per germline, CDR1 MNHNS and CDR2 SASEGT. The CDR3 spans 11 residues. V was trimmed by 7 bases and J by 10 bases, leaving 13 bases between them. Written as DNA, the CDR3 is TGTGCCAGCAAAGGACTGCGAGGAGCTTTCTTT. Residues: CASKGLRGAFF.

This clone has a single count. The chain couples TRBV10-3 to TRBJ2-5, with TRBD2 matching over 15 bases. The CDR3 consists of 15 residues. V dropped 6 bases and J dropped 5; count of bases not matched to a gene: 4. Germline V CDR1 and CDR2: ENHRY, SYGVKD. The CDR3 coding sequence is TGTGCCATCAGCGGACTAGCGGGAGGGGTGGAGACCCAGTACTTC. It codes for CAISGLAGGVETQYF.

The chain uses TRBV5-1 and TRBJ2-7, with 9 bases aligning to TRBD1. V dropped 4 bases and J dropped 3; count of bases not matched to a gene: 8. The CDR3 is 15 residues long. Germline V gene sequence: CDR1 SGHRS, CDR2 YFSETQ. CDR3 protein: CASSLRDRAVYEQYF. The CDR3 nucleotides are TGCGCCAGCAGCCTCCGGGACAGGGCCGTCTACGAGCAGTACTTC.

V is TRBV7-9 and J is TRBJ2-7, with 7 bases aligning to TRBD2. CDR1 is SEHNR and CDR2 is FQNEAQ in the germline V gene (reference sequence). The length of the CDR3 is 15 residues. The V gene end was trimmed by 5 bases and the J gene end by 5 bases; junction bases not matched to a gene: 12. CDR3 protein: CASSLGGRRENEQYF. As DNA, the CDR3 is TGTGCCAGCAGCCTGGGGGGAAGGCGGGAGAACGAGCAGTACTTC.